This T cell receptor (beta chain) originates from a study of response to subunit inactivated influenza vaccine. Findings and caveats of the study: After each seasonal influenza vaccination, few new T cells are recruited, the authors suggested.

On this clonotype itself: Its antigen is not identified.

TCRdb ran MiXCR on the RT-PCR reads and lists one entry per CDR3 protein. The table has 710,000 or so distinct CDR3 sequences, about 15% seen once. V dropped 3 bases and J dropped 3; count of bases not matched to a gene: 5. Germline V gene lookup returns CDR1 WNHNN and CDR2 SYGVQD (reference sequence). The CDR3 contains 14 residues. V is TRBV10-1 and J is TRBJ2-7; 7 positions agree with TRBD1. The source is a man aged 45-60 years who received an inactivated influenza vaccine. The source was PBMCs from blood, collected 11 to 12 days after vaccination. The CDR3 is CASSETGQFYEQYF. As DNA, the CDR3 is TGCGCCAGCAGTGAAACGGGACAGTTCTACGAGCAGTACTTC.